The 18 T cell receptor beta chains below come from one sample, sequenced in a study of CD8 T cells in ankylosing spondylitis. Findings and limits, study-wide: Among TCR beta sequences, a motif of roughly 8 highly homologous variants appeared characteristic of ankylosing spondylitis blood.

What these receptors recognize is not known. In TCRdb, the 5' RACE reads were re-called with MiXCR into one record per CDR3 protein. Seen here are about 200,000 distinct CDR3 sequences, 6% to 8.5% observed once, and the top ten hold 12% to 15%. The sequencing input was blood, either unsorted or a sorted T cell fraction (not recorded which). These receptors came from a male donor with ankylosing spondylitis.

This clonotype was detected only a few times. The chain carries TRBV24-1 and TRBJ2-2; perhaps TRBD1 as D (5 bases). The CDR3 is 17 amino acids. Germline V gene lookup returns CDR1 KGHDR and CDR2 SFDVKD. The V end was cut by 5 bases, the J end by 5 bases, with 20 bases between. CDR3 DNA: TGTGCCACCAGTGTCCACCCCTCTATGACAGAAACCGGGGAGCTGTTTTTT. This translates into CATSVHPSMTETGELFF.

Concerning this clonotype itself: This may be a read error, as it is one base from a much larger clone. This sequence joins TRBV10-2 and TRBJ2-7, with D possibly called TRBD1 or TRBD2 (5 bases each). Germline CDR1 and CDR2: WSHSY and SAAADI. The CDR3 covers 13 residues. DNA for the CDR3: TGCGCCAGCAGTGAGATGGGGGTCTACGAGCGGTACTTC. This encodes CASSEMGVYERYF.

This clonotype was observed at least ten times. V gene TRBV7-9 combines with J gene TRBJ1-6; tentatively, D is TRBD1 (5 bases). Looked up from germline, CDR1 is SEHNR and CDR2 is FQNEAQ (reference sequence). The CDR3 runs 14 residues. Trimming took 8 bases from V and 6 from J, leaving 14 bases between them. The CDR3 nucleotides are TGTGCCAGCTCGGGGACTGGGTCTAATTCACCCCTCCACTTT. Encoded protein: CASSGTGSNSPLHF.

The sample holds many counts of this clonotype. The genes are TRBV6-2 or TRBV6-3 and TRBJ1-2; D is unclear. Germline CDR1 is MNHEY and CDR2 is SVGEGT. V gave up 5 bases and J gave up 6 bases, with 13 bases separating them. The CDR3 covers 13 residues. CDR3 amino acids: CASSQTWLDGYTF. CDR3 DNA sequence: TGTGCCAGCAGTCAGACATGGTTGGATGGCTACACCTTC.

This clonotype was picked up many times. The genes are TRBV27 and TRBJ2-5; the match to TRBD2 covers 13 bases. The CDR3 length is 16 residues. Germline assignment: CDR1 MNHEY and CDR2 SMNVEV (reference sequence). The trim removed 5 bases at V and 2 bases at J, leaving 5 bases unmatched. This CDR3 is CASSPKTSGRQETQYF. The CDR3 DNA reads as TGTGCCAGCAGTCCGAAGACTAGCGGGAGGCAAGAGACCCAGTACTTC.

This clonotype showed up many times. The gene calls are TRBV6-6 and TRBJ1-1; D remains ambiguous. Per germline, CDR1 MNHNY and CDR2 SVGAGI (reference sequence). V lost 7 bases, J lost 3 bases, and 12 bases lay in between. The CDR3 totals 13 residues. The CDR3 DNA sequence: TGTGCCAGCACCGCGACGGGGTACACTGAAGCTTTCTTT. Translation: CASTATGYTEAFF.

The sample holds many counts of this clonotype. One end of the junction is discordant with germline, which a read error may explain. The rearrangement joins TRBV27 to TRBJ2-7; D is perhaps TRBD1 or TRBD2 (5 bases each). This CDR3 is built from 14 residues. CDR1 MNHEY and CDR2 SMNVEV come from the germline V gene (reference sequence). The DNA of the CDR3 is TGTGCCAGCAGTTTATCAGTAGAGGGAGTCCGACAGATCTTC. Its protein product is CASSLSVEGVRQIF.

About this clonotype itself: A single base separates this from a much larger clone, so it may be a read error. The V gene is TRBV7-2, the J gene TRBJ2-7; 9 bases align to TRBD1. Germline CDR1 and CDR2: SGHTA and FQGNSA. The CDR3 extends over 15 amino acids. This chain's CDR3 is CARSLVWTGAHEQYF. The CDR3 DNA sequence: TGTGCCAGAAGCTTAGTATGGACAGGGGCCCACGAGCAGTACTTC.

This clonotype appeared a few times. J is TRBJ1-2 and V is TRBV20-1, with TRBD1 as a possible D gene (5 bases). Trimming stripped 2 bases from V and 6 bases from J, with 7 bases between. Germline loops: CDR1 DFQATT, CDR2 SNEGSKA (reference sequence). This CDR3 is built from 11 residues. For the CDR3, the DNA is TGCAGTGCTAGATCGACAGATGGCTACACCTTC. Its protein product is CSARSTDGYTF.

This clonotype was observed many times. V usage is TRBV6-1 and J usage is TRBJ2-1, with D perhaps matching TRBD1 (5 bases). Between the trimmed V and J ends, which lost 8 bases and 6 bases, there was a span of 14 bases. This CDR3 is built from 13 residues. Per germline, CDR1 MNHNS and CDR2 SASEGT. The chain's CDR3 is CASGALRPNEQFF. Here the CDR3 DNA reads TGTGCCAGCGGGGCCCTCAGGCCCAATGAGCAGTTCTTC.

With regard to this clonotype: A much more abundant neighbour one base away suggests this may be a read error. The chain is built from TRBV2 and TRBJ1-5, with D uncertain. This CDR3 has 15 residues. Germline CDR1 and CDR2: SNHLY and FYNNEI. The chain's CDR3 is CASSTGPDSNQPHHF. The CDR3 DNA reads TGTGCCAGCAGTACTGGACCGGATAGCAATCAGCCCCATCATTTT.

This clonotype occurred many times. This sequence joins TRBV7-2 and TRBJ1-1; D is uncertain. The CDR3 is made up of 13 amino acids. The V end lost 3 bases, the J end lost 0 bases, and 5 bases lay between the germline ends. Germline CDR1 SGHTA, CDR2 FQGNSA. In nucleotides, the CDR3 is TGTGCCAGCAGCTTCCCCATGAACACTGAAGCTTTCTTT. Protein product: CASSFPMNTEAFF.

This clonotype was detected ten times or more. In DNA form, the CDR3 reads TGTGCCAGCAGCTCCCACTTGGAGGGCTCCTACGAGCAGTACTTC. Protein: CASSSHLEGSYEQYF. The chain uses TRBV7-6 and TRBJ2-7; the D gene is possibly TRBD2 (6 bases). Trimming pared 4 bases from V and 0 bases from J, leaving 13 bases between. The germline CDR1 and CDR2 sequences are SGHVS and FNYEAQ. The CDR3 contains 15 residues. The entire variable domain, with the rest obtained from reference TRBV7-6 and TRBJ2-7, is as follows: GAGVSQSPRYKVTKRGQDVALRCDPISGHVSLYWYRQALGQGPEFLTYFNYEAQQDKSGLPNDRFSAERPEGSISTLTIQRTEQRDSAMYRCASSSHLEGSYEQYFGPGTRLTVT.

This clonotype was observed many times. The J gene is TRBJ1-2, the V gene TRBV6-1, with D tentatively TRBD1 (5 bases). Germline V gene sequence: CDR1 MNHNS, CDR2 SASEGT. The CDR3 is made up of 15 amino acids. The germline V and J ends were trimmed by 5 bases and 0 bases, with 13 bases remaining between them. CDR3 nucleotides: TGTGCCAGCAGTCGTACGGGGGTCGCTAACTATGGCTACACCTTC. Translating it yields CASSRTGVANYGYTF.

This clonotype was seen a handful of times. This chain joins TRBV19 and TRBJ1-1, with a weak D call TRBD1 (5 bases). This CDR3 is built from 16 residues. V lost 6 bases and J 0 bases, leaving 17 bases between the germline ends. The germline V gene encodes CDR1 LNHDA and CDR2 SQIVND (reference sequence). CDR3 in DNA: TGTGCCAGTAGGGCTCGGGGGAAGGGACTGAACACTGAAGCTTTCTTT. Its translation is CASRARGKGLNTEAFF.

The chain couples TRBV20-1 to TRBJ2-2, with unresolved D. Germline V gene data show CDR1 as DFQATT and CDR2 as SNEGSKA (reference sequence). V shed 2 bases and J shed 5 bases, with 21 bases lying between them. This CDR3 region has 17 residues. In DNA form, the CDR3 reads TGCAGTGCTAGAAATGCAGTGACACCCCCCCCGACCGGGGAGCTGTTTTTT. This gives the protein CSARNAVTPPPTGELFF.

This clonotype showed up just a few times. The chain couples TRBV6-5 to TRBJ2-7; TRBD2 matches 9 bases. Germline V gives CDR1 MNHEY, CDR2 SVGAGI. Trimming at V came to 4 bases and at J to 1 base, leaving 8 bases not matched to a gene. This CDR3 contains 16 residues. The CDR3 protein is CASSSLAGPTSYEQYF. CDR3 bases: TGTGCCAGCAGTTCACTAGCGGGCCCGACTTCCTACGAGCAGTACTTC.

This clonotype has more than one count but fewer than ten. The chain employs TRBV7-9 and TRBJ1-2, with D maybe TRBD1 (6 bases). The CDR3 runs to 14 residues. Germline V CDR1 and CDR2: SEHNR, FQNEAQ (reference sequence). The germline V and J ends were trimmed by 3 bases and 5 bases, with 13 bases remaining between them. The CDR3: CASSFRGQGYGYTF. The CDR3 DNA is TGTGCCAGCAGCTTTAGAGGGCAGGGGTATGGCTACACCTTC.